This is a list of T cell receptor beta chains from one sample in a study of early T cells in non-severe SARS-CoV-2 infection. MiXCR, run by TCRdb on the 5' RACE reads, gives a single entry per CDR3 protein. The repertoire has 20,000 to 25,000 distinct CDR3 sequences, more than 4.5% of them found once; the top ten carry approximately 6.6%. Sequencing was carried out using whole blood. These receptors were taken from an adult who was a healthcare worker with PCR-confirmed SARS-CoV-2 infection or an uninfected control (not recorded which). Each CDR3 is given with its conserved first and last residue. D genes are given only for firm matches. Only some rows state a clone size, as once, few, many or a class for expanded clones.

j_call v_call d_call clone_size cdr3_aa cdr3_nt
TRBJ1-2 TRBV27 TRBD1 many CASSSAGTDNYGYTF TGTGCCAGCAGTTCCGCCGGGACAGACAACTATGGCTACACCTTC
TRBJ2-2 TRBV7-3 NA many CASSPSHVDGELFF TGTGCCAGCAGCCCCTCGCACGTAGACGGGGAGCTGTTTTTT
TRBJ1-5 TRBV20-1 NA many CSASSGTLLNQPQHF TGCAGTGCTAGCTCCGGGACACTTCTCAATCAGCCCCAGCATTTT
TRBJ2-1 TRBV7-9 NA many CASSPKGGYYNEQFF TGTGCCAGCAGCCCTAAGGGGGGCTACTACAATGAGCAGTTCTTC
TRBJ1-1 TRBV25-1 TRBD1 NA CASSGSTGVPNTEAFF TGTGCCAGCAGTGGAAGCACAGGGGTTCCGAACACTGAAGCTTTCTTT
TRBJ2-7 TRBV7-9 NA many CASSLAGGAYEQYF TGTGCCAGCAGCTTAGCAGGGGGAGCCTACGAGCAGTACTTC
TRBJ1-1 TRBV28 TRBD1 many CASSPWTGLNTEAFF TGTGCCAGCAGTCCCTGGACAGGGCTGAACACTGAAGCTTTCTTT
TRBJ1-2 TRBV10-3 NA many CAISESMAGSSTF TGTGCCATCAGTGAGTCGATGGCAGGGTCATCCACCTTC
TRBJ2-4 TRBV4-1 NA NA CASSQDTTKNIQYF TGCGCCAGCAGCCAAGACACTACCAAAAACATTCAGTACTTC
TRBJ1-1 TRBV5-1 NA many CASSLGSEAFF TGCGCCAGCAGCCTCGGATCTGAAGCTTTCTTT
TRBJ1-4 TRBV7-9 NA few CASSSRELFGEKLFF TGTGCCAGCAGCTCCAGGGAGCTCTTTGGGGAAAAACTGTTTTTT
TRBJ1-1 TRBV2 NA many CASTLGANTEAFF TGTGCCAGCACCCTGGGGGCGAACACTGAAGCTTTCTTT
TRBJ2-7 TRBV15 TRBD1 few CATSRRTGSEQYF TGTGCCACCAGCAGGAGGACAGGGAGCGAGCAGTACTTC
TRBJ2-3 TRBV12-3/TRBV12-4 TRBD1 few CASRGTGTDTQYF TGTGCCAGCAGGGGGACAGGGACCGATACGCAGTATTTT
TRBJ2-2 TRBV19 TRBD1 many CASSMGQGTTGELFF TGTGCCAGTAGTATGGGACAGGGGACCACCGGGGAGCTGTTTTTT
TRBJ2-7 TRBV28 TRBD1 NA CASREQGTNYEQYF TGTGCCAGCAGGGAACAGGGGACAAACTACGAGCAGTACTTC
TRBJ1-1 TRBV11-2 NA many CASSLVGQFTEAFF TGTGCCAGCAGCTTAGTAGGACAGTTCACTGAAGCTTTCTTT
TRBJ1-2 TRBV20-1 NA many CSAREPLVEGYTF TGCAGTGCTAGAGAACCCCTCGTCGAGGGCTACACCTTC
TRBJ2-7 TRBV5-1 NA many CASSLPGARSYEQYF TGCGCCAGCAGCTTGCCGGGTGCCCGCTCCTACGAGCAGTACTTC
TRBJ2-1 TRBV27 NA medium-sized CASSLAPPRVAAFSYNEQFF TGTGCCAGCAGTTTAGCCCCCCCGAGGGTAGCGGCGTTCTCCTACAATGAGCAGTTCTTC
TRBJ1-5 TRBV7-2 NA many CASSTTRTGNQPQHF TGTGCCAGCAGCACCACTCGGACAGGCAATCAGCCCCAGCATTTT
TRBJ2-7 TRBV5-1 TRBD1 few CASSVSGTGGYEQYF TGCGCCAGCAGCGTGTCCGGGACAGGGGGCTACGAGCAGTACTTC
TRBJ2-1 TRBV3-1 TRBD2 many CASSQDGGSSYNEQFF TGTGCCAGCAGCCAAGATGGCGGGAGTAGCTACAATGAGCAGTTCTTC
TRBJ2-3 TRBV5-1 NA NA CASSRREATDTQYF TGCGCCAGCAGCAGGAGGGAGGCCACAGATACGCAGTATTTT
TRBJ2-1 TRBV6-1 NA many CASSLRTGYNEQFF TGTGCCAGCAGTCTTCGGACCGGTTACAATGAGCAGTTCTTC
TRBJ1-1 TRBV5-1 NA many CASSLSRVRNTEAFF TGCGCCAGCAGCTTGAGCAGAGTCAGGAACACTGAAGCTTTCTTT
TRBJ1-2 TRBV5-6 NA many CASSLESGNLDGYTF TGTGCCAGCAGCTTGGAGTCAGGGAACCTGGATGGCTACACCTTC
TRBJ2-1 TRBV27 NA NA CASSLDRFSYNEQFF TGTGCCAGCAGTTTGGACAGATTCTCCTACAATGAGCAGTTCTTC
TRBJ2-1 TRBV5-6 TRBD2 NA CASSPRSGRRHEQFF TGTGCCAGCAGCCCCCGGAGCGGGAGGAGGCATGAGCAGTTCTTC
TRBJ1-1 TRBV24-1 TRBD1 many CATSDTGQGVNEAFF TGTGCCACCAGTGACACGGGACAGGGGGTGAATGAAGCTTTCTTT
TRBJ2-1 TRBV5-1 TRBD2 many CASSLARGVSDEQFF TGCGCCAGCAGCTTGGCACGGGGGGTGTCCGATGAGCAGTTCTTC
TRBJ2-1 TRBV6-1 NA few CASSDKFRGASSYNEQFF TGTGCCAGCAGTGATAAGTTCCGCGGCGCAAGCTCCTACAATGAGCAGTTCTTC